The 20 T cell receptor beta chains in this list originate from one sample, sequenced in a study of cytomegalovirus exposure and HLA in healthy donors. A multiplex PCR was run with 60 Vbeta primers and 13 Jbeta primers. Repertoires were generated with immunoSEQ multiplex PCR, while TCRdb's copy carries only in-frame clones and drops some. The sample records about 160,000 clones, about two thirds being singletons. The sample was PBMCs. The receptor set was obtained from a woman aged 30 to 39 in good health and CMV-seronegative.

This clone appeared once. The V call is TRBV4-3, the J call TRBJ1-4, with D perhaps TRBD1 (6 bases). Germline assignment: CDR1 LGHNA and CDR2 YSLEER. The CDR3 contains 16 residues. Trimming took off 3 bases at V and 7 bases at J, with 18 bases between the two ends. The DNA of the CDR3 is TGCGCCAGCAGCCAGGGGGCTGGGGGGGCTGGTGAAAAACTGTTTTTT. This codes for CASSQGAGGAGEKLFF.

Here the CDR3 reads CSGRDRDWETQYF. CDR3 coding DNA: TGCAGCGGACGGGACAGGGATTGGGAGACCCAGTACTTC. The chain has TRBV29-1 and TRBJ2-5, with 9 bases lining up with TRBD1. Germline CDR1 and CDR2: SQVTM and ANQGSEA. The length of the CDR3 is 13 residues. V shed 7 bases and J 5 bases; nucleotides not matched to a gene: 8.

This clone was counted a few times. This rearrangement joins TRBV6-1 to TRBJ2-5, with 8 positions matching TRBD2. CDR1 and CDR2 from the germline V gene are MNHNS and SASEGT. The ends lost 1 base at V and 2 bases at J; junction bases unmatched: 3. The CDR3 totals 15 residues. CDR3 sequence reads: CASSEVGGEQETQYF. Here the CDR3 DNA reads TGTGCCAGCAGTGAAGTCGGGGGGGAACAAGAGACCCAGTACTTC.

This clone occurred once. This chain links TRBV15 with TRBJ1-5; perhaps TRBD1 as D (6 bases). Germline V gives CDR1 LNHNV, CDR2 YYDKDF (reference sequence). This CDR3 is built from 14 residues. V dropped 0 bases and J dropped 8 bases, with 11 bases sitting between them. In DNA form, the CDR3 reads TGTGCCACCAGCAGAGATGCAGGGGAAAAGCCCCAGCATTTT. It codes for CATSRDAGEKPQHF. The full variable domain, its missing parts supplied by reference TRBV15 and TRBJ1-5, is DAMVIQNPRYQVTQFGKPVTLSCSQTLNHNVMYWYQQKSSQAPKLLFHYYDKDFNNEADTPDNFQSRRPNTSFCFLDIRSPGLGDTAMYLCATSRDAGEKPQHFGDGTRLSIL.

This chain uses TRBV28 with TRBJ1-1; the D gene is possibly TRBD1 (5 bases). The CDR3 is 14 residues long. The germline V gene encodes CDR1 MDHEN and CDR2 SYDVKM. The V gene lost 6 bases and the J gene lost 5 bases, with 16 bases spanning the gap. The CDR3 DNA is TGTGCCAGCAGGATAGGGGCGGTTGGTACTGAAGCTTTCTTT. This sequence encodes CASRIGAVGTEAFF. Using reference TRBV28 and TRBJ1-1 for the parts outside the CDR3, the full variable domain is DVKVTQSSRYLVKRTGEKVFLECVQDMDHENMFWYRQDPGLGLRLIYFSYDVKMKEKGDIPEGYSVSREKKERFSLILESASTNQTSMYLCASRIGAVGTEAFFGQGTRLTVV.

This clone counts as medium-sized. Other DNA sequences in this specimen translate into the identical CDR3. This chain links TRBV5-1 with TRBJ2-1; 8 nucleotides align to TRBD2. The CDR3 loop spans 14 amino acids. V was clipped by 5 bases and J by 4 bases; unmatched bases: 5. The germline V gene encodes CDR1 SGHRS and CDR2 YFSETQ. The CDR3 coding sequence is TGCGCCAGCAGTTCCAGCGGGGGTTACAATGAGCAGTTCTTC. As protein: CASSSSGGYNEQFF.

V usage is TRBV29-1 and J usage is TRBJ2-2, with a weak D call TRBD1 (5 bases). The CDR3 length is 13 residues. Per germline, CDR1 SQVTM and CDR2 ANQGSEA. The germline V and J ends were trimmed by 0 bases and 6 bases, with 8 bases remaining between them. The CDR3 coding sequence is TGCAGCGTTGAAGATACAGGAGCCGGGGAGCTGTTTTTT. Encoded protein: CSVEDTGAGELFF.

The chain uses TRBV7-2 and TRBJ2-1, with 8 bases fitting TRBD2. The J segment lost 7 bases and the V segment lost 5 bases, leaving 10 bases of the junction unmatched. Germline-derived CDR1 and CDR2 are SGHTA and FQGNSA. This CDR3 comprises 15 residues. The CDR3 reads CASSPTSGIRNEQFF. The CDR3 DNA follows: TGTGCCAGCAGCCCCACTAGCGGCATAAGAAATGAGCAGTTCTTC.

The rearrangement joins TRBV7-9 to TRBJ2-4, with 10 bases aligning to TRBD1. Germline-derived CDR1 and CDR2 are SEHNR and FQNEAQ (reference sequence). V gave up 6 bases and J gave up 8 bases; unmatched junction bases: 16. The CDR3 totals 17 residues. Written as DNA, the CDR3 is TGTGCCAGCAGGCCAAACCCAGACAGGGGGCCCCTCGACATTCAGTACTTC. Translation: CASRPNPDRGPLDIQYF.

The rearrangement uses TRBV28 and TRBJ1-5, with 8 bases fitting TRBD1. With V trimmed by 7 bases and J by 6 bases, 8 bases remained unmatched. The length of the CDR3 is 14 residues. Per germline, CDR1 MDHEN and CDR2 SYDVKM. The CDR3 DNA reads TGTGCCAGCACCCGGGACAGGTCAACTCAGCCCCAGCATTTT. Translating it yields CASTRDRSTQPQHF.

The chain has TRBV7-2 and TRBJ1-1; D gene unclear. Germline CDR1 is SGHTA and CDR2 is FQGNSA. The ends were cut back, 5 bases at V and 0 bases at J, with 7 bases in the middle. CDR3 size: 13 residues. CDR3 DNA sequence: TGTGCCAGCAGCCCGATAGTGAACACTGAAGCTTTCTTT. It specifies CASSPIVNTEAFF. The variable domain in full, with the rest retrieved from reference TRBV7-2 and TRBJ1-1, is GAGVSQSPSNKVTEKGKDVELRCDPISGHTALYWYRQSLGQGLEFLIYFQGNSAPDKSGLPSDRFSAERTGGSVSTLTIQRTQQEDSAVYLCASSPIVNTEAFFGQGTRLTVV.

There are a few counts of this clone. The chain employs TRBV28 and TRBJ2-5, with TRBD1 as a possible D gene (5 bases). CDR1 is MDHEN and CDR2 is SYDVKM in the germline V gene. V lost 3 bases to trimming and J lost 5 bases, with 10 bases between them. CDR3 length equals 13 residues. CDR3 bases: TGTGCCAGCAGTTTTACAGGTCGGGAGACCCAGTACTTC. This codes for CASSFTGRETQYF.

For the CDR3, the DNA is TGTGCCAGCAGTTTATCGGGACAGACGAGGGACTATGGCTACACCTTC. Translating gives CASSLSGQTRDYGYTF. The chain combines TRBV28 with TRBJ1-2, with 7 bases that match TRBD1. After removal of 1 base from V and 3 bases from J, the junction contained 8 bases not matched to a gene. CDR1 is MDHEN and CDR2 is SYDVKM in the germline V gene. The CDR3 is 16 amino acids.

This clone was detected only once. The chain carries TRBV6-5 and TRBJ1-2; D not resolved. Germline loops: CDR1 MNHEY, CDR2 SVGAGI. V shed 5 bases and J shed 0 bases, with 13 bases lying between them. This CDR3 comprises 15 residues. The CDR3 sequence: CASSTRVGANYGYTF. CDR3 bases: TGTGCCAGCAGTACCCGGGTCGGGGCTAACTATGGCTACACCTTC.

Details on this clone: Different DNA sequences within this sample yield the same CDR3. The chain has TRBV18 and TRBJ2-5; the D is unclear. Germline V CDR1 and CDR2: KGHSH, LQKENI. V lost 2 bases, J lost 5 bases, and 9 bases lay in between. The CDR3 is made up of 13 amino acids. The CDR3: CASSPGGQETQYF. DNA for the CDR3: TGTGCCAGCTCACCAGGTGGTCAGGAGACCCAGTACTTC.

Many counts were recorded for this clone. The V and J genes are TRBV6-5 and TRBJ2-1; TRBD2 matches 9 bases. The J segment lost 9 bases and the V segment lost 7 bases, leaving 10 bases of the junction unmatched. The CDR3 sequence is 14 residues long. Germline values: CDR1 MNHEY, CDR2 SVGAGI. The CDR3 DNA follows: TGTGCCAGCAATACGGGGCGGGAGGGCAGTGAGCAGTTCTTC. It encodes CASNTGREGSEQFF.

The chain has TRBV7-9 and TRBJ1-1; TRBD1 matches at 7 bases. The CDR3 covers 14 residues. Germline V gene sequence: CDR1 SEHNR, CDR2 FQNEAQ (reference sequence). V shed 4 bases, J shed 3 bases, and the junction held 5 bases outside the gene matches. CDR3 nucleotides: TGTGCCAGCAGCTCGGACAGGACATACACTGAAGCTTTCTTT. Its translation is CASSSDRTYTEAFF.

This clone has more than one count but fewer than ten. The rearrangement links TRBV9 to TRBJ1-1; D is undetermined. The V gene lost 4 bases and the J gene lost 11 bases, with 15 bases spanning the gap. This CDR3 is built from 12 residues. The germline V gene encodes CDR1 SGDLS and CDR2 YYNGEE. The DNA for the CDR3 is TGTGCCAGCAGCCCGGCCGGAGGGCGGGCTTTCTTT. It encodes CASSPAGGRAFF.

The V gene is TRBV18, the J gene TRBJ2-5, with a tentative D call TRBD2 (5 bases). Trimming stripped 2 bases from V and 2 bases from J, with 12 bases between. CDR3 length: 15 amino acids. Germline values: CDR1 KGHSH, CDR2 LQKENI. This chain's CDR3 is CASSPTGSFQETQYF. The CDR3 DNA follows: TGTGCCAGCTCACCAACGGGGTCCTTTCAAGAGACCCAGTACTTC.

V is TRBV6-4 and J is TRBJ2-1; TRBD1 matches 9 bases. The CDR3 is 17 residues long. With 6 bases clipped from V and 5 bases from J, the junction kept 14 bases outside the gene matches. Germline-derived CDR1 and CDR2 are MRHNA and SNTAGT. The CDR3 is CASRQTWGTGTNNEQFF. CDR3 DNA: TGTGCCAGCAGACAGACATGGGGGACAGGGACAAACAATGAGCAGTTCTTC.